What follows are 22 T cell receptor beta chains derived from one specimen sequenced in a study of T cells in Graves' hyperthyroidism and ophthalmopathy. Amplification yielded TCR beta CDR3 regions, with RNA transcripts as the source. The HTBI primer set drove a first-round RT-PCR of the TCR CDR3. MiXCR was run by TCRdb on the multiplex PCR reads, yielding one entry per CDR3 protein. The sample includes hundreds of thousands of distinct CDR3 sequences, about 14% of them seen just once. Sequencing was performed on blood. These receptors originate from a woman in her fifties or sixties with Graves' ophthalmopathy.

This clonotype came up a few times. The V gene is TRBV4-3, the J gene TRBJ2-5; 7 bases are shared with TRBD1. This CDR3 comprises 15 residues. V lost 0 bases and J lost 7; bases outside the gene matches: 8. Germline CDR1 and CDR2: LGHNA and YSLEER. The CDR3 here is CASSQDDRAPGTQYF. The CDR3 region has the DNA TGCGCCAGCAGCCAAGATGACAGGGCCCCGGGGACCCAGTACTTC.

This clonotype has a count of ten or more. The chain joins TRBV5-6 to TRBJ2-3, with TRBD2 matching 12 bases. This CDR3 has 15 residues. V lost 4 bases and J lost 4; bases outside the gene matches: 4. CDR1 and CDR2 (germline): SGHDT, YYEEEE. For the CDR3, the DNA is TGTGCCAGCAGCCCGACTAGCGGGAGACCAGATACGCAGTATTTT. Its translation is CASSPTSGRPDTQYF.

This clonotype was detected only a few times. The V call is TRBV18, the J call TRBJ2-4; D gene ambiguous. The CDR3 is 18 amino acids. Trimming pared 1 base from V and 0 bases from J, leaving 16 bases between. Germline CDR1 reads KGHSH; CDR2 reads LQKENI. CDR3 sequence reads: CASSPLFSGQLAKNIQYF. CDR3 DNA: TGTGCCAGCTCACCACTTTTTTCAGGCCAACTAGCCAAAAACATTCAGTACTTC.

This clonotype was detected many times. This chain connects TRBV30 to TRBJ1-2; no definite D call. Germline loops: CDR1 GTSNPN, CDR2 SVGIG (reference sequence). CDR3 length equals 13 residues. The V gene lost 0 bases and the J gene lost 2 bases, with 7 bases spanning the gap. The CDR3 coding sequence is TGTGCCTGGAGTGTATTGGGCAACTATGGCTACACCTTC. Protein: CAWSVLGNYGYTF.

Concerning this clonotype itself: Since a much larger clone is just one base distant, this may be a read error. The rearrangement links TRBV2 to TRBJ2-7; 8 bases map to TRBD2. The CDR3 loop spans 15 amino acids. Per germline, CDR1 SNHLY and CDR2 FYNNEI. The CDR3, as DNA: TGTACCAGCTCACCACTGCGGGAGGCCACCTACGAGCAGTACTTC. It yields the protein CTSSPLREATYEQYF.

Concerning this clonotype itself: A read error may be the cause here, since a much bigger clone is one base away. Since no conserved phenylalanine or tryptophan closes the CDR3, a read error is the likely cause. The chain combines TRBV12-3 or TRBV12-4 with TRBJ1-1; D is unclear. V was pared by 1 base and J by 4 bases, with 10 bases between. The CDR3 extends over 14 amino acids. The DNA for the CDR3 is TGTGCCAGCAGTTTAGATTATCGGGGCACTGAAGCTTTCCTT. As protein: CASSLDYRGTEAFL.

This chain links TRBV29-1 with TRBJ1-2; D is undetermined. Germline values: CDR1 SQVTM, CDR2 ANQGSEA. This CDR3 is built from 12 residues. Trimming cost V 1 base and J 6 bases, with 9 bases left between them. The CDR3 sequence: CSVEVGFDGYTF. The CDR3 DNA reads TGCAGCGTTGAAGTAGGGTTCGATGGCTACACCTTC.

This clonotype showed up many times. The rearrangement links TRBV10-3 to TRBJ2-5; TRBD1 aligns across 8 bases. V gave up 8 bases and J gave up 10 bases; unmatched junction bases: 21. The CDR3 is made up of 16 amino acids. CDR1 and CDR2 from the germline V gene are ENHRY and SYGVKD. CDR3 sequence reads: CAISGQGLITRDFQYF. The DNA of the CDR3 is TGTGCCATCTCTGGACAGGGCCTAATCACAAGAGATTTCCAGTACTTC.

This clonotype was observed at least ten times. The V gene is TRBV2, the J gene TRBJ1-5, with 10 bases identical to TRBD1. Germline values: CDR1 SNHLY, CDR2 FYNNEI. The V segment lost 7 bases and the J segment 3 bases; nucleotides outside the gene matches: 18. This CDR3 is 19 amino acids long. The CDR3: CASMGQGTFSEENNQPQHF. The CDR3 nucleotides read TGTGCCAGCATGGGACAGGGGACGTTTTCCGAAGAAAACAATCAGCCCCAGCATTTT.

This chain joins TRBV24-1 and TRBJ2-3; D is possibly TRBD2 (5 bases). The CDR3 is made up of 13 amino acids. Germline V gene data show CDR1 as KGHDR and CDR2 as SFDVKD. Trimming cost V 11 bases and J 3 bases, with 14 bases left between them. The CDR3 reads CAIGRGSTDTQYF. For the CDR3, the DNA is TGTGCCATCGGGCGTGGGAGTACAGATACGCAGTATTTT.

The table lists this clonotype with a few counts. This chain links TRBV19 with TRBJ2-1; the D call may be TRBD1 or TRBD2 (6 bases each). Germline values: CDR1 LNHDA, CDR2 SQIVND (reference sequence). Trimming removed 3 bases from V and 4 bases from J, with 13 bases in between. The CDR3 extends over 15 amino acids. This CDR3 reads CASSMGGAGYNEQFF. In nucleotides, the CDR3 is TGTGCCAGTAGTATGGGGGGCGCGGGGTACAATGAGCAGTTCTTC.

This clonotype occurred many times. The chain uses TRBV6-6 and TRBJ1-1, with 8 bases that match TRBD1. The junction had 19 bases not matched to a gene; V was cut back by 2 bases and J by 5 bases. Germline V gene data show CDR1 as MNHNY and CDR2 as SVGAGI (reference sequence). This CDR3 region has 19 residues. The CDR3 nucleotides are TGTGCCAGCAGTTACCTTAACCTACACATCGACAGGGGAGGAACTGAAGCTTTCTTT. This gives the protein CASSYLNLHIDRGGTEAFF.

This clonotype has ten or more counts. This sequence joins TRBV28 and TRBJ2-7; 12 nucleotides agree with TRBD2. The CDR3 totals 12 residues. V shed 8 bases and J 6 bases; nucleotides not matched to a gene: 2. Germline loops: CDR1 MDHEN, CDR2 SYDVKM. The CDR3 sequence: CASGLAGSEQYF. The CDR3 nucleotides are TGTGCCAGCGGACTAGCGGGATCCGAGCAGTACTTC.

This clonotype was observed at least ten times. This sequence joins TRBV27 and TRBJ1-2; 7 bases match TRBD1. With 5 bases clipped from V and 8 bases from J, the junction kept 8 bases outside the gene matches. This CDR3 spans 13 amino acids. Germline V lookup: CDR1 MNHEY, CDR2 SMNVEV (reference sequence). For the CDR3, the DNA is TGTGCCAGCAGTCCGTACAGGGGTCTAGGCTACACCTTC. Residues: CASSPYRGLGYTF.

This clonotype was recorded many times. V usage is TRBV5-6 and J usage is TRBJ2-3, with D possibly being TRBD1 (5 bases). There are 14 residues in the CDR3. Germline V lookup: CDR1 SGHDT, CDR2 YYEEEE. V lost 4 bases to trimming and J lost 2 bases, with 11 bases between them. The CDR3: CASSEQGDTDTQYF. In nucleotides, the CDR3 is TGTGCCAGCAGCGAACAAGGGGACACAGATACGCAGTATTTT. Combining the CDR3 with reference TRBV5-6 and TRBJ2-3 gives the whole variable domain DAGVTQSPTHLIKTRGQQVTLRCSPKSGHDTVSWYQQALGQGPQFIFQYYEEEERQRGNFPDRFSGHQFPNYSSELNVNALLLGDSALYLCASSEQGDTDTQYFGPGTRLTVL.

This clonotype was detected ten times or more. The rearrangement uses TRBV7-2 and TRBJ2-3; 15 bases map to TRBD2. The CDR3 is made up of 18 amino acids. Germline CDR1 is SGHTA and CDR2 is FQGNSA. Unmatched junction bases numbered 13, after V lost 4 bases and J lost 8 bases. The CDR3 coding sequence is TGTGCCAGCAGCTCCAGGACTAGCGGGAGGGCCCGGGATGGTACGCAGTATTTT. Protein sequence: CASSSRTSGRARDGTQYF.

In DNA, the CDR3 is TGTGCCAGCAGTTCTATTGTCACCTACGAGCAGTACTTC. It is translated as CASSSIVTYEQYF. The chain carries TRBV6-5 and TRBJ2-7; the D is unclear. The CDR3 is 13 amino acids. V was clipped by 4 bases and J by 2 bases, with 9 bases between them. The germline gives CDR1 MNHEY, CDR2 SVGAGI.

The chain joins TRBV10-3 to TRBJ2-1; D assignment may be TRBD1 or TRBD2 (5 bases each). V was clipped by 2 bases and J by 10 bases, with 9 bases between them. Looked up from germline, CDR1 is ENHRY and CDR2 is SYGVKD. This CDR3 contains 12 residues. The CDR3 reads CAISEGTTEQFF. The CDR3 nucleotides read TGTGCCATCAGTGAGGGGACCACAGAGCAGTTCTTC.

The V and J genes are TRBV20-1 and TRBJ1-2; the D gene is possibly TRBD1 (5 bases). The V gene's germline CDR1 is DFQATT and CDR2 SNEGSKA (reference sequence). Trimming pared 1 base from V and 3 bases from J, leaving 12 bases between. The CDR3 consists of 14 residues. Here the CDR3 reads CSARGAGRDYGYTF. The CDR3 DNA is TGCAGTGCTAGAGGGGCAGGGAGGGACTATGGCTACACCTTC.

This clonotype turned up a few times. The chain uses TRBV4-1 and TRBJ2-7; 7 nucleotides match TRBD1. This CDR3 has 14 residues. With V trimmed by 3 bases and J by 3 bases, 5 bases remained unmatched. Germline loops: CDR1 MGHRA, CDR2 YSYEKL. In nucleotides, the CDR3 is TGCGCCAGCAGCCACGGGACAGCAAGCTACGAGCAGTACTTC. Amino acid sequence: CASSHGTASYEQYF.

This clonotype was seen only a few times. The V and J genes are TRBV4-3 and TRBJ2-7, with D possibly being TRBD1 (6 bases). Per germline, CDR1 LGHNA and CDR2 YSLEER. This CDR3 is 19 amino acids long. V lost 0 bases, J lost 3 bases, and 24 bases lay in between. DNA of the CDR3: TGCGCCAGCAGCCAAGATCTTCCAGGGACACGGACGATAGACTACGAGCAGTACTTC. This translates into CASSQDLPGTRTIDYEQYF.

This clonotype was seen at least ten times. The rearrangement uses TRBV28 and TRBJ2-3; 14 bases match TRBD2. Germline CDR1 reads MDHEN; CDR2 reads SYDVKM. V lost 3 bases and J lost 7; bases outside the gene matches: 18. This CDR3 spans 20 amino acids. The CDR3 loop reads CASSFSTHTGTSGRVNTQYF. The CDR3 nucleotides are TGTGCCAGCAGTTTTTCTACACACACAGGGACTAGCGGGAGAGTGAATACGCAGTATTTT.